Presented here are 10 T cell receptor beta chains from one specimen sequenced in a study of metastatic and nonmetastatic thyroid tumors. TCRdb reprocessed the PCR reads using MiXCR. The sample holds about 69,000 clones, approximately 15% seen once. No patient received treatment before thyroid surgery. Sequenced: blood. Receptor source: a male donor with papillary thyroid cancer or a benign thyroid nodule (not recorded which). Some clones in this sample may be carry-over from other donors' samples.

This clone was seen at least ten times. J is TRBJ2-3 and V is TRBV20-1; 7 bases align to TRBD2. Germline CDR1 DFQATT, CDR2 SNEGSKA (reference sequence). The CDR3 has 14 residues. The V segment lost 5 bases and the J segment 0 bases; nucleotides outside the gene matches: 5. CDR3 amino acids: CSAQEAGSTDTQYF. DNA of the CDR3: TGCAGTGCTCAGGAAGCGGGGAGCACAGATACGCAGTATTTT.

Ten or more counts support this clone. The rearrangement joins TRBV15 to TRBJ1-4, with D tentatively TRBD1 (6 bases). Germline V gene data show CDR1 as LNHNV and CDR2 as YYDKDF (reference sequence). This CDR3 has 15 residues. V lost 5 bases and J lost 7, with 17 bases in between. CDR3 loop: CATSLLGQPGEKLFF. The CDR3 DNA follows: TGTGCCACCAGCTTACTAGGACAGCCCGGTGAAAAACTGTTTTTT. Complete variable domain (other parts from reference TRBV15 and TRBJ1-4): DAMVIQNPRYQVTQFGKPVTLSCSQTLNHNVMYWYQQKSSQAPKLLFHYYDKDFNNEADTPDNFQSRRPNTSFCFLDIRSPGLGDTAMYLCATSLLGQPGEKLFFGSGTQLSVL.

In its sample, this clone was seen many times. V usage is TRBV7-2 and J usage is TRBJ1-2, with D perhaps TRBD1 (6 bases). The CDR3 totals 13 residues. Trimming removed 2 bases from V and 6 bases from J, with 10 bases in between. Germline V gene data show CDR1 as SGHTA and CDR2 as FQGNSA. CDR3 amino acids: CASSLYRENGYTF. In DNA form, the CDR3 reads TGTGCCAGCAGCTTATACAGGGAGAATGGCTACACCTTC.

The chain uses TRBV27 and TRBJ1-5, with 7 bases that match TRBD1. V shed 5 bases, J shed 8 bases, and the junction held 6 bases outside the gene matches. Germline V CDR1 and CDR2: MNHEY, SMNVEV (reference sequence). This CDR3 region has 13 residues. This CDR3 reads CASSPRGDKPQHF. CDR3 sequence (DNA): TGTGCCAGCAGTCCCAGGGGGGACAAGCCCCAGCATTTT.

Worth noting for this clone: With a much larger clone just one base away, this may be a read error. This CDR3 is missing its conserved last phenylalanine or tryptophan, likely due to a read error. The DNA is omitted, as the CDR3 cannot be located on it reliably, and the CDR3 follows TCRdb's listing. The rearrangement uses TRBV9 and TRBJ1-6. The CDR3 contains 8 residues when both ends are counted. CDR1 SGDLS and CDR2 YYNGEE come from the germline V gene. CDR3 amino acids: CASSMTSG.

This chain uses TRBV7-9 with TRBJ2-7; D is uncertain. Trimming cost V 5 bases and J 0 bases, with 8 bases left between them. The CDR3 extends over 13 amino acids. The germline V gene has CDR1 SEHNR and CDR2 FQNEAQ (reference sequence). CDR3 region: CASSLHDSYEQYF. DNA for the CDR3: TGTGCCAGCAGCCTTCATGACTCCTACGAGCAGTACTTC.

This clone was seen at least ten times. CDR3 loop: CASSSQGLGYTF. In DNA, the CDR3 is TGTGCCAGCAGCTCACAGGGCCTAGGCTACACCTTC. This sequence joins TRBV7-9 and TRBJ1-2; TRBD1 might be the D (6 bases). The CDR3 runs 12 residues. In germline, CDR1 is SEHNR, CDR2 FQNEAQ (reference sequence). Between the trimmed V and J ends, which lost 4 bases and 8 bases, there was a span of 11 bases.

This clone showed up many times. The rearrangement links TRBV7-9 to TRBJ1-1; tentative D call: TRBD1 (5 bases). The CDR3 covers 15 residues. CDR1 is SEHNR and CDR2 is FQNEAQ in the germline V gene (reference sequence). V lost 5 bases and J 1 base, leaving 14 bases between the germline ends. CDR3 DNA sequence: TGTGCCAGCAGCGCGGGGACTTATCCGAACACTGAAGCTTTCTTT. As protein: CASSAGTYPNTEAFF. Full variable domain (missing parts from reference TRBV7-9 and TRBJ1-1): DTGVSQNPRHKITKRGQNVTFRCDPISEHNRLYWYRQTLGQGPEFLTYFQNEAQLEKSRLLSDRFSAERPKGSFSTLEIQRTEQGDSAMYLCASSAGTYPNTEAFFGQGTRLTVV.

The chain combines TRBV19 with TRBJ2-1; 7 nucleotides agree with TRBD1. V was pared by 2 bases and J by 0 bases, with 1 base of the junction left unmatched. The CDR3 contains 15 residues. Germline V gives CDR1 LNHDA, CDR2 SQIVND (reference sequence). Written as DNA, the CDR3 is TGTGCCAGTAGTATATCAGGGGGCTCCTACAATGAGCAGTTCTTC. Protein: CASSISGGSYNEQFF. Using reference TRBV19 and TRBJ2-1 for the parts outside the CDR3, the full variable domain is DGGITQSPKYLFRKEGQNVTLSCEQNLNHDAMYWYRQDPGQGLRLIYYSQIVNDFQKGDIAEGYSVSREKKESFPLTVTSAQKNPTAFYLCASSISGGSYNEQFFGPGTRLTVL.

This clone was found a few times. The gene calls are TRBV4-2 and TRBJ2-3; 7 bases fit TRBD1. V lost 4 bases to trimming and J lost 1 base; unmatched junction nucleotides: 14. The germline gives CDR1 LGHNA, CDR2 YNFKEQ. This CDR3 region has 18 residues. This CDR3 reads CASSPPGQSTRGTDTQYF. For the CDR3, the DNA is TGTGCCAGCAGCCCCCCGGGACAGTCAACAAGGGGCACAGATACGCAGTATTTT.